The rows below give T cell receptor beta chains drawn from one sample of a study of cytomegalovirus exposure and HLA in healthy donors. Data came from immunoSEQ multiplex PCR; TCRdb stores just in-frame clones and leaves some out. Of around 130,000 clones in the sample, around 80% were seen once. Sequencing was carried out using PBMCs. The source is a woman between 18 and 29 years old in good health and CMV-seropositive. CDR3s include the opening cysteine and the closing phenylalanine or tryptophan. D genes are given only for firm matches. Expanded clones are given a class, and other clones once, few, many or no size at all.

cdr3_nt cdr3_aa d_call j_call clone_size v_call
TGTGCCAGCAGAAAACAGCGGGGGGGCGACGAGCAGTACTTC CASRKQRGGDEQYF TRBD2 TRBJ2-7 - TRBV6-5
TGTGCCAGCAGGACAGAGATGAACACTGAAGCTTTCTTT CASRTEMNTEAFF - TRBJ1-1 - TRBV6-5
TGTGCCAGCAGTGGGGACAGGGTCTCTGGAAACACCATATATTTT CASSGDRVSGNTIYF TRBD1 TRBJ1-3 - TRBV6-5
TGTGCCAGCAGTGCGAGTAGTGAGCAGTACTTC CASSASSEQYF - TRBJ2-7 - TRBV2
TGTGCCAGTAGTATAGATCCGGGTGGAGCTTTCTTT CASSIDPGGAFF - TRBJ1-1 - TRBV19
TGTGCCAGCAGTTTAACGCGGCACAATGAGCAGTTCTTC CASSLTRHNEQFF - TRBJ2-1 - TRBV27
TGTGCCAGCAGCTTAGACAGGTCGAACACCGGGGAGCTGTTTTTT CASSLDRSNTGELFF - TRBJ2-2 - TRBV7-6
TGTGCCAGCAGCGTGGGGGGAAATAGCAATCAGCCCCAGCATTTT CASSVGGNSNQPQHF - TRBJ1-5 - TRBV9
TGTGCCAGCAGTTTGGCCAGATACTACGAGCAGTACTTC CASSLARYYEQYF - TRBJ2-7 - TRBV27
TGTGCCAGCCTGCCAACAGGCGTCTATAATTCACCCCTCCACTTT CASLPTGVYNSPLHF - TRBJ1-6 - TRBV6-1
TGCGCCAGCAGCCAAGAGAGGGACAGGGGAATGGACACTGAAGCTTTCTTT CASSQERDRGMDTEAFF TRBD1 TRBJ1-1 once TRBV4-1
TGTGCCAGCAGCCCCGGACTAGATAATGAGCAGTTCTTC CASSPGLDNEQFF TRBD2 TRBJ2-1 - TRBV14
TGTGCCAGCTCACCGCAGGAGGTTACTGAAGCTTTCTTT CASSPQEVTEAFF - TRBJ1-1 - TRBV18
TGCGCCAGCAGCCAAGCACAGGGCCTGGACGGGGAGCTGTTTTTT CASSQAQGLDGELFF - TRBJ2-2 - TRBV4-1
TGTGCCTGGAGTCTAGCGGGGGCCTTGAGGGAGCAGTACTTC CAWSLAGALREQYF TRBD2 TRBJ2-7 - TRBV30
TGTGCCAGCAGCTTGCTGGGACAGACCTTTGAAAAACTGTTTTTT CASSLLGQTFEKLFF TRBD1 TRBJ1-4 - TRBV5-5
TGTGCCAGCAGAGGAAGGGGTCGGGACAGGAGTTACGAGCAGTACTTC CASRGRGRDRSYEQYF TRBD1 TRBJ2-7 - TRBV11-2
TGCGCCAGCAGCTTGTCCATGGGGGACAACGCGAACACCGGGGAGCTGTTTTTT CASSLSMGDNANTGELFF - TRBJ2-2 - TRBV5-1
TGTGCCAGCAGCTATAGGGGGGGATCTATAGAGACCCAGTACTTC CASSYRGGSIETQYF - TRBJ2-5 - TRBV11-2
TGCAGCGTTGTGGTCTATGGGGACATACCCCAAGAGACCCAGTACTTC CSVVVYGDIPQETQYF - TRBJ2-5 - TRBV29-1
TGTGCCATCTCACCGGGACAGGGCCAGCCCCAGCATTTT CAISPGQGQPQHF TRBD1 TRBJ1-5 - TRBV10-3
TGCGCCAGCAGCATACAGGGATTGAACACCGGGGAGCTGTTTTTT CASSIQGLNTGELFF - TRBJ2-2 few TRBV4-1
TGTGCCAGCAGCCAACCGGGACAATATAACTATGGCTACACCTTC CASSQPGQYNYGYTF - TRBJ1-2 - TRBV5-4
TGTGCCAGCTCACAGGGCAATTCTGGAAACACCATATATTTT CASSQGNSGNTIYF - TRBJ1-3 - TRBV6-6
TGTGCCAGCAGCTCCCCGGTCACAGGGGGCGAAGGTGGTGAGCAGTTCTTC CASSSPVTGGEGGEQFF TRBD1 TRBJ2-1 once TRBV7-9
TGCGCCAGCAGCCAAGTCCTACCCGCAACTAATGAAAAACTGTTTTTT CASSQVLPATNEKLFF - TRBJ1-4 once TRBV4-1
TGTGCCAGCAGTGACAGTTATAATTCACCCCTCCACTTT CASSDSYNSPLHF - TRBJ1-6 - TRBV6-1
TGTGCCAGCAGCCCTCCCGGGCAAGAGACCCAGTACTTC CASSPPGQETQYF - TRBJ2-5 - TRBV5-4